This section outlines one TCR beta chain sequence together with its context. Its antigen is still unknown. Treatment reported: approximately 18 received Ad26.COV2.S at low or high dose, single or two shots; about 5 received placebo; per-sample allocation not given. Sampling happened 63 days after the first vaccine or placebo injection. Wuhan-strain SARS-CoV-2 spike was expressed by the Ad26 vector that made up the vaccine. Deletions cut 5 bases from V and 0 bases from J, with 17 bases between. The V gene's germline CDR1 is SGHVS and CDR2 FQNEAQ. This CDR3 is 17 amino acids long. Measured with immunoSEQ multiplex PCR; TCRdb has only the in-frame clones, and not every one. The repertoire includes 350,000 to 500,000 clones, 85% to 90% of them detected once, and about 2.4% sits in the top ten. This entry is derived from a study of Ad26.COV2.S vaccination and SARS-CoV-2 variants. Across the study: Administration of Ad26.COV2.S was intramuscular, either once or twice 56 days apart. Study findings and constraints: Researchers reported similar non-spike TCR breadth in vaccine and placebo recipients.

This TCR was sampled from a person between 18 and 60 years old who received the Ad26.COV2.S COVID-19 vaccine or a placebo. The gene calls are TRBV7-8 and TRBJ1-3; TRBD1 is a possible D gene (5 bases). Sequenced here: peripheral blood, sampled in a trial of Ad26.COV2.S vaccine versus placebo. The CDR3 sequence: CASSLLGASSSGNTIYF. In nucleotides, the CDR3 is TGTGCCAGCAGCCTCCTAGGGGCCTCGAGCTCTGGAAACACCATATATTTT. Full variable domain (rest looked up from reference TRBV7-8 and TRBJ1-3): GAGVSQSPRYKVAKRGQDVALRCDPISGHVSLFWYQQALGQGPEFLTYFQNEAQLDKSGLPSDRFFAERPEGSVSTLKIQRTQQEDSAVYLCASSLLGASSSGNTIYFGEGSWLTVV.